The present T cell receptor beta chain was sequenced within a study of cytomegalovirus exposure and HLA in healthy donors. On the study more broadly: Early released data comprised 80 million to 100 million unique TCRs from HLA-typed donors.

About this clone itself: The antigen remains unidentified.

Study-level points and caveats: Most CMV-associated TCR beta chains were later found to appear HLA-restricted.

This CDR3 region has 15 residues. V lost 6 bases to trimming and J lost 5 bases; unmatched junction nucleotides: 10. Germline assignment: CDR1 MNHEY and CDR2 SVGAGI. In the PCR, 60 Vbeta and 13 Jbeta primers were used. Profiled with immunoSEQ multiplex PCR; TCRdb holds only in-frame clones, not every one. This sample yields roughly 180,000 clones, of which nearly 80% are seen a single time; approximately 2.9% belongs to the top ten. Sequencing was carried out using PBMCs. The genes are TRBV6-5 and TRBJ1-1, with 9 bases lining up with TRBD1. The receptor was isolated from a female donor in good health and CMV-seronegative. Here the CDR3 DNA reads TGTGCCAGCAGCTCCCCCGGACAGGGGAATACTGAAGCTTTCTTT. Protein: CASSSPGQGNTEAFF.